The 13 T cell receptor beta chains below were found in one sample sequenced in a study of T cells in Graves' hyperthyroidism and ophthalmopathy. The investigators amplified TCR beta CDR3 regions from RNA transcripts. Using the HTBI primer set, a first-round RT-PCR was run on the TCR CDR3. TCRdb recomputed calls from the multiplex PCR reads with MiXCR, one row per CDR3 protein. The sample carries almost 600,000 distinct CDR3 sequences, 35% to 55% recorded once. The material sequenced was peripheral blood or thyroid tissue (not recorded which). Every receptor here comes from a woman under 30 with Graves' hyperthyroidism.

This clonotype showed up many times. The chain links TRBV10-1 to TRBJ1-6; a possible D gene is TRBD1 (5 bases). V lost 6 bases, J lost 3 bases, and 15 bases lay in between. CDR1 is WNHNN and CDR2 is SYGVQD in the germline V gene (reference sequence). The CDR3 runs 16 residues. CDR3: CASSQRQTFYNSPLHF. In DNA form, the CDR3 reads TGCGCCAGCAGCCAACGACAGACTTTCTATAATTCACCCCTCCACTTT.

The chain recombines TRBV20-1 with TRBJ2-3; D is unresolved. Germline values: CDR1 DFQATT, CDR2 SNEGSKA (reference sequence). Trimming removed 1 base from V and 3 bases from J, with 8 bases in between. The CDR3 runs to 13 residues. CDR3 nucleotide sequence: TGCAGTGCTAGAGGGCAGTTAACAGATACGCAGTATTTT. Translation gives CSARGQLTDTQYF.

This clonotype was picked up one time. The J gene is TRBJ1-2, the V gene TRBV29-1, with TRBD1 identical over 7 bases. The germline V gene encodes CDR1 SQVTM and CDR2 ANQGSEA. The CDR3 length is 10 residues. With V trimmed by 7 bases and J by 6 bases, 2 bases remained unmatched. The CDR3 bases are TGCAGCGAGGGGGCGCATGGCTACACCTTC. Translation gives CSEGAHGYTF.

This clonotype appeared many times. Here the CDR3 reads CASSPRELNTEAFF. CDR3 in DNA: TGTGCCAGTAGTCCTCGGGAGCTGAACACTGAAGCTTTCTTT. The chain recombines TRBV19 with TRBJ1-1; D gene ambiguous. The CDR3 length is 14 residues. Trimming removed 5 bases from V and 0 bases from J, with 10 bases in between. Per germline, CDR1 LNHDA and CDR2 SQIVND (reference sequence).

The V call is TRBV25-1, the J call TRBJ2-7; D is ambiguous. Between the trimmed V and J ends, which lost 6 bases and 2 bases, there was a span of 8 bases. The CDR3 is 12 amino acids. Per the germline V gene, CDR1 is MGHDK and CDR2 is SYGVNS. The CDR3 DNA sequence: TGTGCCAGCAGACGATCCACCTACGAGCAGTACTTC. Translated, it gives CASRRSTYEQYF.

This clonotype has ten or more counts. The gene calls are TRBV6-6 and TRBJ2-7; maybe TRBD1 (5 bases). Germline V CDR1 and CDR2: MNHNY, SVGAGI (reference sequence). CDR3 size: 13 residues. The ends were cut back, 2 bases at V and 4 bases at J, with 9 bases in the middle. In DNA, the CDR3 is TGTGCCAGCAGTTACCGAGACAGTTACGAGCAGTACTTC. Protein: CASSYRDSYEQYF.

The sample holds a few counts of this clonotype. This chain connects TRBV9 to TRBJ2-1, with unresolved D. The CDR3 extends over 13 amino acids. Looked up from germline, CDR1 is SGDLS and CDR2 is YYNGEE. V lost 3 bases and J 6 bases, leaving 10 bases between the germline ends. CDR3 coding DNA: TGTGCCAGCAGCGAGGCCTCGCGCAATGAGCAGTTCTTC. The encoded protein is CASSEASRNEQFF.

This clonotype was seen many times. This CDR3 is CASSSNPRRRGNQPQHF. CDR3 in DNA: TGTGCCAGCAGCTCTAACCCCAGGCGCCGAGGGAATCAGCCCCAGCATTTT. V gene TRBV7-3 combines with J gene TRBJ1-5; no clear D. In germline, CDR1 is SGHTA, CDR2 FQGTGA. V gave up 4 bases and J gave up 4 bases, with 20 bases separating them. The CDR3 totals 17 residues.

The genes are TRBV7-2 and TRBJ1-6; possibly TRBD1 for D (6 bases). The germline V gene has CDR1 SGHTA and CDR2 FQGNSA. The ends were cut back, 1 base at V and 5 bases at J, with 12 bases in the middle. This CDR3 spans 16 amino acids. The CDR3 sequence: CASSLEAGANNSPLHF. CDR3 in DNA: TGTGCCAGCAGCTTAGAGGCAGGGGCAAATAATTCACCCCTCCACTTT.

The chain uses TRBV29-1 and TRBJ1-2; TRBD1 agrees at 7 bases. The CDR3 loop spans 14 amino acids. The germline CDR1 and CDR2 sequences are SQVTM and ANQGSEA. After removal of 8 bases from V and 4 bases from J, the junction contained 13 bases not matched to a gene. The DNA of the CDR3 is TGCAGCCAAGGAGGACAGGTGACGTCCTATGGCTACACCTTC. Translated, it gives CSQGGQVTSYGYTF.

The chain couples TRBV15 to TRBJ2-5; D is unclear. The CDR3 covers 14 residues. V was shortened by 3 bases and J by 0 bases, with 8 bases between the two germline ends. CDR1 is LNHNV and CDR2 is YYDKDF in the germline V gene (reference sequence). The CDR3 sequence: CATSSSQYQETQYF. Here the CDR3 DNA reads TGTGCCACCAGCAGCAGCCAGTACCAAGAGACCCAGTACTTC. Using reference TRBV15 and TRBJ2-5 for the parts outside the CDR3, the full variable domain is DAMVIQNPRYQVTQFGKPVTLSCSQTLNHNVMYWYQQKSSQAPKLLFHYYDKDFNNEADTPDNFQSRRPNTSFCFLDIRSPGLGDTAMYLCATSSSQYQETQYFGPGTRLLVL.

This clonotype was seen ten or more times. The chain couples TRBV6-1 to TRBJ1-3; D is perhaps TRBD1 (5 bases). The CDR3 spans 14 residues. Germline assignment: CDR1 MNHNS and CDR2 SASEGT. Trimming took off 3 bases at V and 7 bases at J, with 13 bases between the two ends. The CDR3 region is CASSDRGRGNTIYF. Written as DNA, the CDR3 is TGTGCCAGCAGTGATCGAGGGAGGGGTAACACCATATATTTT.

This clonotype was picked up many times. The chain is built from TRBV2 and TRBJ1-5, with D possibly being TRBD1 (6 bases). The V end lost 4 bases, the J end lost 2 bases, and 12 bases lay between the germline ends. The CDR3 has 15 amino acids. CDR1 is SNHLY, CDR2 FYNNEI, per germline. The DNA for the CDR3 is TGTGCCAGCAGTGTATGGGGGGCCGGCAATCAGCCCCAGCATTTT. It codes for CASSVWGAGNQPQHF.